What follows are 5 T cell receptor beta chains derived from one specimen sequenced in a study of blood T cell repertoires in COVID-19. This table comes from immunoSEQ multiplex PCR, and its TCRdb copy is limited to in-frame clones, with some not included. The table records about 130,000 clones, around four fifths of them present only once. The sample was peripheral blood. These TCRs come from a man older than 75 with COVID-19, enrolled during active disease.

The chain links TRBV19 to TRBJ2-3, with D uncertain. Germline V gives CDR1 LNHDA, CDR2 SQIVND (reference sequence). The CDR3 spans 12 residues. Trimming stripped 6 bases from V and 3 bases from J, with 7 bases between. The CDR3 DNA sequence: TGTGCCAGTAGCCTCGGGACAGATACGCAGTATTTT. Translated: CASSLGTDTQYF.

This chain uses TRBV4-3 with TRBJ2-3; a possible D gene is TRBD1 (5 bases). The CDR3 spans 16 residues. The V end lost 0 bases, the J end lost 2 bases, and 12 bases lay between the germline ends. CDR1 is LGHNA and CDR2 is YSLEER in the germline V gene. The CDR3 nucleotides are TGCGCCAGCAGCCAAGACACAGGTATTCACACAGATACGCAGTATTTT. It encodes CASSQDTGIHTDTQYF.

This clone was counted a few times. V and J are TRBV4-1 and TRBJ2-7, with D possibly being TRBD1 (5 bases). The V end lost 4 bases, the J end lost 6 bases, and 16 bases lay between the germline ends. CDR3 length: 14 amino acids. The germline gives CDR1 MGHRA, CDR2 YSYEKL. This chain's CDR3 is CASSPPGPGREQYF. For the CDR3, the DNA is TGCGCCAGCAGCCCCCCCGGGCCAGGGCGCGAGCAGTACTTC.

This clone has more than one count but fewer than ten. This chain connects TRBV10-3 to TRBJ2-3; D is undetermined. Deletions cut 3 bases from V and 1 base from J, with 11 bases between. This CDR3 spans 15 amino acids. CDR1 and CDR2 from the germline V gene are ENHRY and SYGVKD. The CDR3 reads CAISDQRKGTDTQYF. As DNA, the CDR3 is TGTGCCATCAGTGACCAGAGGAAGGGCACAGATACGCAGTATTTT.

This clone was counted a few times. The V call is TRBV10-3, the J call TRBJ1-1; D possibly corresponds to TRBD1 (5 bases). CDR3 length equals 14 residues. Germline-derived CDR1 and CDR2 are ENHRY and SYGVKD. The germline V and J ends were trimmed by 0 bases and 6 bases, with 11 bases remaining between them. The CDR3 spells CAISESGGGAEAFF. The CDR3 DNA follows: TGTGCCATCAGTGAGTCGGGTGGAGGGGCTGAAGCTTTCTTT.